This T cell receptor (beta chain) was identified in a study of blood T cells in healthy people across ages. Study outcomes and limitations: Roughly linearly, TCR beta diversity per million T cells fell as age increased. When set beside aged donors, long-lived donors presented more naive CD4+ cells and higher diversity.

The CDR3 covers 12 residues. Between the trimmed V and J ends, which lost 2 bases and 12 bases, there was a span of 11 bases. The germline V gene has CDR1 LNHDA and CDR2 SQIVND (reference sequence). Each sample yielded at least 5 micrograms of PBMC total RNA. This clonotype was detected once. No antigen is known for it. Through a sample-barcoded 5' primer and a J-beta primer mix, a second PCR was run for roughly 6 to 12 cycles. Carrying 12 random nucleotides, a template-switch adaptor labeled each individual cDNA molecule. MiXCR was run by TCRdb on the 5' RACE reads, yielding one entry per CDR3 protein. The profile covers about 1.4 million distinct CDR3 sequences, with around 59% appearing a single time and 6.7% taken by the ten largest.

The J gene is TRBJ2-1, the V gene TRBV19, with a weak D call TRBD2 (5 bases). The receptor comes from a man aged 18 to 30 in good health. The sample comprised blood. The CDR3 DNA reads as TGTGCCAGTAGTATATCGGGAATAGGGCAGTTCTTC. Its protein is CASSISGIGQFF.